The 16 T cell receptor beta chains below all came from one sample that was sequenced in a study of cytomegalovirus exposure and HLA in healthy donors. The table came from immunoSEQ multiplex PCR; TCRdb's copy has only in-frame clones and leaves some out. This table holds some 260,000 clones, about 90% found once. The sequencing input was PBMCs. These receptors were collected from a man aged 18 to 35 in good health and CMV-seropositive.

The CDR3 bases are TGTGCCAGCAGCTTAACCACTAGCGGGAGCGAAGGGCAGTTCTTC. Residues: CASSLTTSGSEGQFF. V is TRBV11-2 and J is TRBJ2-1; TRBD2 matches at 11 bases. Germline CDR1 is SGHAT and CDR2 is FQNNGV. V shed 2 bases and J 12 bases; nucleotides not matched to a gene: 9. The CDR3 loop spans 15 amino acids. Full variable domain (remainder filled in from reference TRBV11-2 and TRBJ2-1): EAGVAQSPRYKIIEKRQSVAFWCNPISGHATLYWYQQILGQGPKLLIQFQNNGVVDDSQLPKDRFSAERLKGVDSTLKIQPAKLEDSAVYLCASSLTTSGSEGQFFGPGTRLTVL.

The chain employs TRBV20-1 and TRBJ1-1; D gene ambiguous. V was cut by 5 bases and J by 11 bases, with 15 bases left in between. The CDR3 has 11 amino acids. Looked up from germline, CDR1 is DFQATT and CDR2 is SNEGSKA (reference sequence). The CDR3 sequence is CSAYLGGRAFF. CDR3 DNA sequence: TGCAGTGCTTACCTGGGAGGACGGGCTTTCTTT.

V is TRBV19 and J is TRBJ2-1; TRBD2 might be the D (6 bases). The CDR3 has 17 amino acids. Germline V lookup: CDR1 LNHDA, CDR2 SQIVND (reference sequence). The V end was cut by 1 base, the J end by 0 bases, with 13 bases between. CDR3 region: CASSIGSLASSYNEQFF. CDR3 sequence (DNA): TGTGCCAGTAGTATAGGCAGCCTAGCGAGCTCCTACAATGAGCAGTTCTTC.

J is TRBJ2-1 and V is TRBV29-1; a weak D match, TRBD2 (7 bases). Germline lookup yields CDR1 SQVTM and CDR2 ANQGSEA. Trimming pared 7 bases from V and 1 base from J, leaving 20 bases between. The CDR3 has 16 residues. In nucleotides, the CDR3 is TGCAGCGCTCGGGGGGCGGGAGAATCGTCCTACAATGAGCAGTTCTTC. Protein product: CSARGAGESSYNEQFF.

The chain employs TRBV28 and TRBJ2-7; 7 bases map to TRBD1. In germline, CDR1 is MDHEN, CDR2 SYDVKM. The CDR3 has 13 amino acids. Trimming took 6 bases from V and 1 from J; bases not matched to a gene: 3. CDR3 coding DNA: TGTGCCAGCAGGACGGGACAGTCCTACGAGCAGTACTTC. This translates into CASRTGQSYEQYF.

This chain joins TRBV27 and TRBJ2-7; unclear D gene. V lost 2 bases and J lost 2, with 7 bases in between. The CDR3 length is 13 residues. Germline lookup yields CDR1 MNHEY and CDR2 SMNVEV (reference sequence). The CDR3 DNA reads as TGTGCCAGCAGTTTACGATTTACCTACGAGCAGTACTTC. Encoded protein: CASSLRFTYEQYF.

The chain joins TRBV11-2 to TRBJ1-2; no reliable D call. Looked up from germline, CDR1 is SGHAT and CDR2 is FQNNGV. V was cut by 0 bases and J by 2 bases, with 10 bases left in between. The CDR3 has 15 residues. CDR3 sequence: CASSLDPGLNYGYTF. The DNA for the CDR3 is TGTGCCAGCAGCTTAGATCCAGGATTGAACTATGGCTACACCTTC.

V is TRBV7-9 and J is TRBJ2-4, with TRBD1 matching over 9 bases. V dropped 5 bases and J dropped 1; count of bases not matched to a gene: 15. The germline gives CDR1 SEHNR, CDR2 FQNEAQ (reference sequence). This CDR3 is 19 amino acids long. The CDR3 spells CASSPMGQGRGMAKNIQYF. Written as DNA, the CDR3 is TGTGCCAGCAGCCCCATGGGACAGGGTCGAGGGATGGCCAAAAACATTCAGTACTTC.

The rearrangement links TRBV28 to TRBJ1-1; D remains ambiguous. The CDR3 contains 11 residues. Trimming took off 5 bases at V and 6 bases at J, with 7 bases between the two ends. Germline CDR1 reads MDHEN; CDR2 reads SYDVKM. The CDR3 is CASSPAAEAFF. CDR3 DNA: TGTGCCAGCAGTCCGGCGGCTGAAGCTTTCTTT.

This sequence joins TRBV28 and TRBJ2-2; 11 bases are a match to TRBD1. CDR1 and CDR2 from the germline V gene are MDHEN and SYDVKM. The CDR3 is made up of 14 amino acids. V shed 8 bases, J shed 6 bases, and the junction held 5 bases outside the gene matches. The CDR3 DNA is TGTGCCAGCCGGGACAGGGGGTATGCCGGGGAGCTGTTTTTT. This gives the protein CASRDRGYAGELFF.

V gene TRBV5-5 combines with J gene TRBJ2-1; D ambiguous. V lost 4 bases and J 0 bases, leaving 11 bases between the germline ends. The CDR3 spans 15 residues. From germline, CDR1 is SGHKS and CDR2 YYEKEE (reference sequence). This chain's CDR3 is CASSPQPSSYNEQFF. The CDR3 coding sequence is TGTGCCAGCAGCCCCCAACCCAGCTCCTACAATGAGCAGTTCTTC.

The chain links TRBV19 to TRBJ2-7; D may be TRBD1 or TRBD2 (5 bases each). Germline values: CDR1 LNHDA, CDR2 SQIVND (reference sequence). V lost 6 bases to trimming and J lost 3 bases, with 15 bases between them. This CDR3 has 14 residues. CDR3 amino acids: CASSLRGPHYEQYF. The CDR3 coding sequence is TGTGCCAGTAGCTTGAGGGGTCCTCACTACGAGCAGTACTTC.

The genes are TRBV5-6 and TRBJ1-2; the D gene is possibly TRBD1 (5 bases). Trimming removed 1 base at V and 7 bases at J, with 11 bases between. In germline, CDR1 is SGHDT, CDR2 YYEEEE. The CDR3 length is 13 residues. CDR3 residues: CASSLQGISGYTF. DNA of the CDR3: TGTGCCAGCAGCTTGCAGGGAATTTCTGGCTACACCTTC.

As DNA, the CDR3 is TGTGCCAGCTCCCCCCGGGCCACAGATACGCAGTATTTT. It yields the protein CASSPRATDTQYF. V usage is TRBV18 and J usage is TRBJ2-3; no reliable D call. The CDR3 extends over 13 amino acids. Trimming took off 6 bases at V and 2 bases at J, with 9 bases between the two ends. The germline V gene encodes CDR1 KGHSH and CDR2 LQKENI.

This clone was seen only once. The rearrangement links TRBV2 to TRBJ2-5; weak D call: TRBD1 (5 bases). The CDR3 sequence is 14 residues long. Germline V gene data show CDR1 as SNHLY and CDR2 as FYNNEI. The V end was cut by 6 bases, the J end by 2 bases, with 13 bases between. The DNA for the CDR3 is TGTGCCAGCAGCCAGGGTTTTACTCAAGAGACCCAGTACTTC. Residues: CASSQGFTQETQYF.

The V call is TRBV9, the J call TRBJ1-1; 7 bases are a match to TRBD1. This CDR3 has 15 residues. Losses at the gene ends were 0 bases for V and 3 bases for J; bases not matched to a gene: 5. Germline CDR1 SGDLS, CDR2 YYNGEE. As DNA, the CDR3 is TGTGCCAGCAGCGTAGTGGGACAGTCGCACACTGAAGCTTTCTTT. Protein product: CASSVVGQSHTEAFF.